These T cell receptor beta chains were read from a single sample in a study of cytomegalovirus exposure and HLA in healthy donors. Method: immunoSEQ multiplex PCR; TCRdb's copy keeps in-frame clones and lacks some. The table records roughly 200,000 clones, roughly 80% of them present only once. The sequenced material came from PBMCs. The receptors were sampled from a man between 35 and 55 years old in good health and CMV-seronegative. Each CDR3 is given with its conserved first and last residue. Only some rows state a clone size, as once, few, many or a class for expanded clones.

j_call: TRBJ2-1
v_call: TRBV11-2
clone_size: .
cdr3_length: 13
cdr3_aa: CASSRAGAREQFF

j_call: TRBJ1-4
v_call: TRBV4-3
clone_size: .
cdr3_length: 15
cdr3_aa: CASSRSGEANEKLFF

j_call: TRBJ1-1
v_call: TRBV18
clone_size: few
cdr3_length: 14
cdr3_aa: CASSPTQVGAEAFF

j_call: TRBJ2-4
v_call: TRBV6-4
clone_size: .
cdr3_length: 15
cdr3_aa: CASSRAGWAKNIQYF

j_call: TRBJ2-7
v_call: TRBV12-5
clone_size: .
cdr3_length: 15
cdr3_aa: CASGRLRQETYEQYF

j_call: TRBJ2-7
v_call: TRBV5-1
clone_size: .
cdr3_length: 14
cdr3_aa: CASSDSTGLYEQYF

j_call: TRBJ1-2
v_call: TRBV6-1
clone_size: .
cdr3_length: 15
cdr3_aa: CASSEGTGPVKGYTF

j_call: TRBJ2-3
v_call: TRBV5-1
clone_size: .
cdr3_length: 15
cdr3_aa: CASSPRDTLTDTQYF

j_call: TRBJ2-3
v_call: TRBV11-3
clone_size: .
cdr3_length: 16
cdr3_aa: CASSALPGGLTDTQYF

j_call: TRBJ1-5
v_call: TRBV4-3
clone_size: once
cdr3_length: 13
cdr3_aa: CASSPDRSQPQHF

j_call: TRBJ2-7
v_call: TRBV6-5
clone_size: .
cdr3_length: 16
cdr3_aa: CASSSTLAGYSYEQYF

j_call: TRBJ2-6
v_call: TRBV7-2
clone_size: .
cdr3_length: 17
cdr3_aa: CASSSLRGGTGANVLTF

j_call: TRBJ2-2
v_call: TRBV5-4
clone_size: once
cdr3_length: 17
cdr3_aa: CASSSASSGANTGELFF

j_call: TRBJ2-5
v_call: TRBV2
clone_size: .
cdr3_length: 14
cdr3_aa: CASSEEGGLGEQYF

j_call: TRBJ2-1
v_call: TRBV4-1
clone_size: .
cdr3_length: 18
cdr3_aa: CASSQASRSGTLYNEQFF

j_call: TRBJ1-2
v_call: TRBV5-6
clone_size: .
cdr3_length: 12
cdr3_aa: CASSSLNYGYTF

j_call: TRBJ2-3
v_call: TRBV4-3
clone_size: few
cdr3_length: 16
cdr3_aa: CASSQGGLRNTDTQYF

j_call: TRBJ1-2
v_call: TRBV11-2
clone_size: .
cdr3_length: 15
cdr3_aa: CASSLTGTGDYGYTF

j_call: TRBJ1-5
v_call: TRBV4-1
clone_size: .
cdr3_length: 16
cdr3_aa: CASSQAGLGGNQPQHF

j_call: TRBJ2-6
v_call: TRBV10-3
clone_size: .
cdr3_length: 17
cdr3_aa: CAIPRTGDLSGANVLTF

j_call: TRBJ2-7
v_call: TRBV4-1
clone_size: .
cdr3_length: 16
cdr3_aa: CASSQDRAGQSYEQYF

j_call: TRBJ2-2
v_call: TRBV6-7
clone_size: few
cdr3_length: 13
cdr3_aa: CAPPQTGTGELFF

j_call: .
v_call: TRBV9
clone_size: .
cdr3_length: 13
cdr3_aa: CASSVTASYEQYF

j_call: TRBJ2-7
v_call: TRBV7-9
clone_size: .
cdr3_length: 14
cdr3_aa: CASSLGQGTNEQYF

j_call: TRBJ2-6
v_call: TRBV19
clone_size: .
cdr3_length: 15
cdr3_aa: CASVLGGEGANVLTF

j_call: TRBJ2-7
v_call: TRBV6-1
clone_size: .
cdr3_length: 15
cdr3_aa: CASSPGAGARYEQYF

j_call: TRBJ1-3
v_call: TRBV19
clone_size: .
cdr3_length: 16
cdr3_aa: CASSIVLGYSGNTIYF

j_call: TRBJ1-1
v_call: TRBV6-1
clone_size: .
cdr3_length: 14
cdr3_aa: CASSGRTGNTEAFF